This TCR beta chain was observed in a study of T cells in Graves' hyperthyroidism and ophthalmopathy (dated by TCRdb to 2018 to 2020). About the study as a whole: Peripheral blood samples were taken at the time of initial diagnosis, prior to any treatment. TCR V-J signatures able to tell the groups apart were searched for in a discovery cohort of some 100 patients, of whom more than 40 had Graves' ophthalmopathy and 57 had stable Graves' hyperthyroidism. Prospective prediction of ophthalmopathy was tested in an independent validation cohort consisting of roughly 19 hyperthyroidism patients and some 16 patients who later progressed to ophthalmopathy. The approximately 100 discovery patients were randomly divided into training and test sets at a 7:3 ratio. Thyroid tissue and blood T-cell repertoires from about six Graves' hyperthyroidism patients were also compared in the study. Once sampling was done, hyperthyroidism patients were given methimazole at a starting dose of 30 mg daily, whereas ophthalmopathy patients were given high-dose intravenous methylprednisolone. The paper describes TCR Vbeta CDR3 sequencing of 135 peripheral blood samples, made up of 43 ophthalmopathy patients, approximately 73 hyperthyroidism patients and 17 progressor patients. The paper as a whole reports these results and caveats: Most expanded thyroid clonotypes (frequency above 0.001) were also detected in blood, suggesting blood repertoires may reflect thyroid immune responses. No statistical method was used to set the sample size in advance, and investigators knew the group allocation. In validation, progression to ophthalmopathy was predicted by the model with approximately 67% sensitivity and roughly 76% specificity, a median of about 6.8 months before onset. In cross-validation, a model built on a 13 V-J signature told ophthalmopathy apart from stable hyperthyroidism with about 90% sensitivity and about 81% specificity, and in testing the same model reached 80%/75%.

Of note for this clonotype: The antigen it recognizes is unknown. Base qualities are not provided; no much larger clone lies one nucleotide away.

CDR1 and CDR2 are drawn from the germline V gene: MNHNS, SASEGT. From cysteine to phenylalanine, the CDR3 is 15 amino acids long. This entry keeps only the CDR3 DNA: 45 bases, framed from base 1. V is pruned by 6 bases and J by 8 bases, leaving 10 bases of the junction without a gene match. The TCR beta CDR3 regions were amplified from the RNA transcripts. For the first round of RT-PCR on the TCR CDR3, the HTBI primer set was used together with the Qiagen OneStep RT-PCR kit. The libraries were constructed in a second round of multiplex PCR and then size-selected and purified. Libraries were sequenced paired-end with 100 bp reads on an Illumina HiSeq2000. In the original analysis: SOAPnuke was used to process the raw data, with reads discarded if the reads contained adapters or uncalled bases, had a mean Phred below 15, or lacked an exact constant-primer or identifier match. High-quality paired reads were merged using COPE v1.2.5, and each unique nucleotide sequence was defined as a clonotype. Clonotypes were aligned to IMGT TRBV, TRBD and TRBJ reference segments using MiTCR v1.1. Analysis was restricted to V-J combinations with a frequency above 0.0001, which covered about 99% of repertoires. The TCS score was defined as the ratio of F50 (clonal expansion) to E x V (chaos), calculated using BLOSUM62-based TCRdist between CDR3 peptides within each V-J. Welch's t-statistics and random forest reduced several hundred V-J features to roughly 13, which were used in a naive Bayes classifier (R e1071). TCRdb took the public reads, trimmed them with fastp at Q25, ran MiXCR for clone calling and kept in-frame beta chains. CDR3 protein duplicates are merged, each entry listing the most common genes and DNA. TCRdb, rather than the study authors, made the V and J calls. The sample includes some 320,000 distinct CDR3 sequences, with approximately 13% observed a single time. The ten largest clones capture approximately 35% of the sample.

Ophthalmopathy patients had moderately to severely active disease, with a Clinical Activity Score of 3 or more, a NOSPECS grade of 4 or more, and a disease duration of less than 3 months. Exclusion was applied to patients with uncontrolled infections, other autoimmune diseases, pregnancy or lactation. Clinical symptoms, serum thyroxine and TRAb, thyroid ultrasound, and orbital computed tomography formed the basis for the diagnoses. PBMCs were isolated from around 10 ml of fresh peripheral blood by Ficoll-Paque density gradient centrifugation. Trizol reagent was used to extract total RNA, and RNA quality was then checked on an Agilent 2100 Bioanalyzer.

The chain joins TRBV6-1 to TRBJ2-6, and 7 junction bases match TRBD2. The sample taken for sequencing was blood. The sequence came from a woman in her thirties or forties with Graves' ophthalmopathy. The nucleotide sequence is given as TGTGCCAGCAGCTTGGGGGGGTATAGGACCAACGTCCTGACTTTC. Translated, it reads CASSLGGYRTNVLTF.